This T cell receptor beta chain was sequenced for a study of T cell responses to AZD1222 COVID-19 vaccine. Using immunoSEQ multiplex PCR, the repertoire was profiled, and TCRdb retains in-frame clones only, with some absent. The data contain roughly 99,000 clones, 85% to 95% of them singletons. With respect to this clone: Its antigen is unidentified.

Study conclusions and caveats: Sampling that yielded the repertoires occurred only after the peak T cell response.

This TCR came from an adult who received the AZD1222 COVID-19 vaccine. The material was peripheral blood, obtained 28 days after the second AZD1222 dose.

CDR3 sequence reads: CASSIDLETINKGAFF. The DNA for the CDR3 is TGTGCCAGTAGTATCGATCTGGAGACTATAAATAAAGGGGCTTTCTTT. The rearrangement links TRBV19 to TRBJ1-1; no definite D call. CDR3 length equals 16 residues. Per the germline V gene, CDR1 is LNHDA and CDR2 is SQIVND (reference sequence). The V and J ends lost 3 bases and 11 bases respectively, with 25 bases between them.